The clone carrying this T cell receptor (beta chain) was counted a single time. The data originate from a study of T cell changes during pregnancy in multiple sclerosis. Per germline, CDR1 SQVTM and CDR2 ANQGSEA. V dropped 0 bases and J dropped 4 bases, with 4 bases sitting between them. CDR3 length: 12 amino acids. Produced via immunoSEQ multiplex PCR; TCRdb's table is partial and in-frame only. This table has around 60,000 clones, about nine tenths appearing once. This sequence joins TRBV29-1 and TRBJ2-1; D is ambiguous. This clonotype was obtained from a female donor in good health, enrolled as a control in a pregnancy study. The sample here was peripheral blood, taken in the second trimester of pregnancy. This CDR3 is CSVEDHYNEQFF. Here the CDR3 DNA reads TGCAGCGTTGAAGACCATTACAATGAGCAGTTCTTC.